This TCR beta chain emerged from a study of technical replicates of blood from four donors. The CDR3 is made up of 18 amino acids. The germline V gene has CDR1 GTSNPN and CDR2 SVGIG (reference sequence). Trimming left V 6 bases short and J 0 bases short, with 24 bases between. Sequenced by immunoSEQ multiplex PCR; TCRdb stores in-frame clones only, minus some. The table records under 85,000 clones, 75% to 95% of them present only once. This chain connects TRBV30 to TRBJ1-3, with a weak D call TRBD1 (6 bases). The sequence was collected from a human donor in good health. Some clones in this sample may be carry-over from other donors' samples. Material: T cells isolated from PBMCs. CDR3: CACTVTGSLPISGNTIYF. In DNA form, the CDR3 reads TGTGCCTGTACCGTCACAGGGTCTCTTCCAATCTCTGGAAACACCATATATTTT.